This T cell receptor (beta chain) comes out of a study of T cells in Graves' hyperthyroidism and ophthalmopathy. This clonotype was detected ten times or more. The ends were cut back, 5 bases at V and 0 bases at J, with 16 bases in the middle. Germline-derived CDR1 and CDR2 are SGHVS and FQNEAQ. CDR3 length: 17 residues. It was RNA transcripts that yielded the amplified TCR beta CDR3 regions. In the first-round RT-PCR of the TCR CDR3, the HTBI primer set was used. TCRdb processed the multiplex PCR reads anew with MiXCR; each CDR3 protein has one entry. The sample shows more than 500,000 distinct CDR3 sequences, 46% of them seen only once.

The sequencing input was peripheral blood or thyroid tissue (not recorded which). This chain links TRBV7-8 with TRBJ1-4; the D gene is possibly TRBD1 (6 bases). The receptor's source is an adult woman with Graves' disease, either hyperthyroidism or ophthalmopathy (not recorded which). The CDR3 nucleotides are TGTGCCAGCAGCCTACTCCCTAGGGGGGCAACTAATGAAAAACTGTTTTTT. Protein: CASSLLPRGATNEKLFF.